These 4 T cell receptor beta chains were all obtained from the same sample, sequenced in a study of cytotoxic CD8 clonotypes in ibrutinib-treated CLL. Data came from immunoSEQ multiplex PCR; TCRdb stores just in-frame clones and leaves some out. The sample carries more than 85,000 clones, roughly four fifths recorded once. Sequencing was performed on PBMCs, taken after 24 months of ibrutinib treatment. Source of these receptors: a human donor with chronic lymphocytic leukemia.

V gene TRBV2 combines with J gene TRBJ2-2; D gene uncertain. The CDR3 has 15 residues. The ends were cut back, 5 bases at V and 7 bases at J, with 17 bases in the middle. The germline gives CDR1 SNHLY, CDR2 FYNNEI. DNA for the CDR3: TGTGCCAGCAGTAATAAGAACCGAGGTGACGGGGAGCTGTTTTTT. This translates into CASSNKNRGDGELFF.

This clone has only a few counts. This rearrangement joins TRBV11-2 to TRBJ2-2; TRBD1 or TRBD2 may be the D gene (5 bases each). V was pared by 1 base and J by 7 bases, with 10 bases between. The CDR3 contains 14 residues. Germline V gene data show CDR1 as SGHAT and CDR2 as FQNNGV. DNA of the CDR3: TGTGCCAGCAGCTTAGTCAGGGAGAGCGGGGAGCTGTTTTTT. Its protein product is CASSLVRESGELFF.

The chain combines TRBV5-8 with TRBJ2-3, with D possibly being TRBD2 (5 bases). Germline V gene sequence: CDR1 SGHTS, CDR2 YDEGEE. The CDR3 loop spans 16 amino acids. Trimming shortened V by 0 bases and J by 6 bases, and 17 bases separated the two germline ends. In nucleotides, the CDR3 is TGTGCCAGCAGCTTGGGTCCGGGATGGGTCCGGGATACGCAGTATTTT. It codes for CASSLGPGWVRDTQYF.

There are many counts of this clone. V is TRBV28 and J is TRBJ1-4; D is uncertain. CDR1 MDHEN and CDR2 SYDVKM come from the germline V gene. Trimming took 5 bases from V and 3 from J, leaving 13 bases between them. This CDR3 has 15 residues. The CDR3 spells CASSPPAGSNEKLFF. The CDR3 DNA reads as TGTGCCAGCAGTCCCCCCGCAGGTTCTAATGAAAAACTGTTTTTT. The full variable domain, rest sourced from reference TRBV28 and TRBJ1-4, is DVKVTQSSRYLVKRTGEKVFLECVQDMDHENMFWYRQDPGLGLRLIYFSYDVKMKEKGDIPEGYSVSREKKERFSLILESASTNQTSMYLCASSPPAGSNEKLFFGSGTQLSVL.